The 26 T cell receptor beta chains in this list originate from one sample, sequenced in a study of blood T cell repertoires in COVID-19 (dated by TCRdb to 2020 to 2022). Library preparation used the immunoSEQ multiplex PCR assay. The source is immuneACCESS, and TCRdb retained only in-frame sequences with V and J called. Part of the clones is not carried over; for the studies checked, unresolved V genes explain less than half of this, and the remainder is unexplained. In all, the sample holds under 250,000 clones, and 65% to 85% of those were seen once. Approximately 4% of the sample comes from the top ten. The sample comprised peripheral blood. The source of these receptors is a man between 45 and 60 years old with active or convalescent COVID-19.

The J gene is TRBJ2-2, the V gene TRBV4-2; D is perhaps TRBD2 (6 bases). Germline V gene sequence: CDR1 LGHNA, CDR2 YNFKEQ. Trimming pared 0 bases from V and 6 bases from J, leaving 20 bases between. The CDR3 is 18 amino acids. The CDR3 region has the DNA TGTGCCAGCAGCCAAGAAGGTTGGACGGCGGCGGGGTCCGGGGAGCTGTTTTTT. Its protein is CASSQEGWTAAGSGELFF.

This chain uses TRBV6-5 with TRBJ1-2, with 8 bases aligning to TRBD1. CDR3 length equals 13 residues. CDR1 and CDR2 (germline): MNHEY, SVGAGI. The trim removed 6 bases at V and 4 bases at J, leaving 4 bases unmatched. The CDR3 DNA reads TGTGCCAGCAGCCGCGACAGGGGCTATGGCTACACCTTC. Translated, it gives CASSRDRGYGYTF.

CDR3 in amino acids: CASSQEAGSNYGYTF. The CDR3, as DNA: TGCGCCAGCAGCCAGGAGGCCGGTTCTAACTATGGCTACACCTTC. The chain employs TRBV5-1 and TRBJ1-2; D remains ambiguous. Germline V gene lookup returns CDR1 SGHRS and CDR2 YFSETQ. V was clipped by 4 bases and J by 0 bases, with 13 bases between them. The CDR3 has 15 amino acids.

This clone was detected only once. This chain joins TRBV4-1 and TRBJ1-4; 9 nucleotides agree with TRBD1. The germline V gene has CDR1 MGHRA and CDR2 YSYEKL. V trimming: 2 bases; J trimming: 6 bases; junction bases outside the gene matches: 13. There are 18 residues in the CDR3. This CDR3 reads CASSQRTGEMRRDEKLFF. The CDR3 region has the DNA TGCGCCAGCAGCCAAAGGACAGGGGAAATGAGGCGGGATGAAAAACTGTTTTTT.

This chain uses TRBV27 with TRBJ1-1, with D possibly matching TRBD1 (5 bases). This CDR3 has 14 amino acids. Germline V gene lookup returns CDR1 MNHEY and CDR2 SMNVEV (reference sequence). V lost 2 bases, J lost 4 bases, and 11 bases lay in between. Here the CDR3 reads CASSLQGPSTEAFF. The CDR3 nucleotides read TGTGCCAGCAGTTTACAGGGTCCGAGCACTGAAGCTTTCTTT.

The chain couples TRBV28 to TRBJ2-2, with D possibly matching TRBD2 (5 bases). In germline, CDR1 is MDHEN, CDR2 SYDVKM. Trimming cost V 7 bases and J 4 bases, with 16 bases left between them. The CDR3 has 15 amino acids. CDR3: CASTLLLGPTGELFF. The CDR3 DNA reads as TGTGCCAGCACCCTCCTACTAGGGCCCACCGGGGAGCTGTTTTTT. The variable domain in full, with the rest retrieved from reference TRBV28 and TRBJ2-2, is DVKVTQSSRYLVKRTGEKVFLECVQDMDHENMFWYRQDPGLGLRLIYFSYDVKMKEKGDIPEGYSVSREKKERFSLILESASTNQTSMYLCASTLLLGPTGELFFGEGSRLTVL.

This clone was observed a single time. This chain links TRBV30 with TRBJ1-2, with 8 positions matching TRBD1. The CDR3 covers 14 residues. Germline V lookup: CDR1 GTSNPN, CDR2 SVGIG (reference sequence). Trimming at V came to 5 bases and at J to 4 bases, leaving 9 bases not matched to a gene. The CDR3 region has the DNA TGTGCCTGGGTCAGACAGGGGTTATTCTATGGCTACACCTTC. Protein: CAWVRQGLFYGYTF.

V and J are TRBV5-4 and TRBJ1-3; D possibly corresponds to TRBD1 (6 bases). Per germline, CDR1 SGHNT and CDR2 YYREEE (reference sequence). Trimming left V 0 bases short and J 3 bases short, with 13 bases between. CDR3 size: 16 residues. The CDR3, as DNA: TGTGCCAGCAGCTTGGCTGGGGGGGCCTATGGAAACACCATATATTTT. This gives the protein CASSLAGGAYGNTIYF.

This chain uses TRBV14 with TRBJ1-1; 7 bases fit TRBD1. Trimming cost V 0 bases and J 0 bases; bases outside gene matches: 10. The CDR3 consists of 18 residues. Germline V gene sequence: CDR1 SGHDN, CDR2 FVKESK. CDR3 bases: TGTGCCAGCAGCCAAGATGTAGGAGGGGGCCCCTTGAACACTGAAGCTTTCTTT. Its translation is CASSQDVGGGPLNTEAFF.

J is TRBJ1-1 and V is TRBV10-3, with D uncertain. The V gene lost 0 bases and the J gene lost 4 bases, with 6 bases spanning the gap. The germline V gene encodes CDR1 ENHRY and CDR2 SYGVKD. The CDR3 runs 13 residues. The CDR3 is CAISESSGTEAFF. Written as DNA, the CDR3 is TGTGCCATCAGTGAGTCGAGTGGCACTGAAGCTTTCTTT.

The V and J genes are TRBV6-2 or TRBV6-3 and TRBJ2-1; D is uncertain. CDR1 and CDR2 from the germline V gene are MNHEY and SVGEGT. V gave up 4 bases and J gave up 4 bases, with 11 bases separating them. This CDR3 region has 14 residues. In nucleotides, the CDR3 is TGTGCCAGCAGTTTCCGAGGCCTTTACAATGAGCAGTTCTTC. It codes for CASSFRGLYNEQFF.

CDR3 bases: TGTGCCAGCACCAGGGAAGGGATCCTCTCCTACAATGAGCAGTTCTTC. Amino acids: CASTREGILSYNEQFF. The chain recombines TRBV5-4 with TRBJ2-1, with D tentatively TRBD1 (5 bases). Looked up from germline, CDR1 is SGHNT and CDR2 is YYREEE (reference sequence). The CDR3 length is 16 residues. The V gene lost 6 bases and the J gene lost 0 bases, with 16 bases spanning the gap.

The CDR3 DNA is TGTGCCAGCAGCCCAGGACAGGGAAGCCTATACGAGCAGTACTTC. Protein product: CASSPGQGSLYEQYF. The J gene is TRBJ2-7, the V gene TRBV7-6, with 8 bases lining up with TRBD1. CDR1 is SGHVS, CDR2 FNYEAQ, per germline. Unmatched junction bases numbered 10, after V lost 5 bases and J lost 4 bases. The length of the CDR3 is 15 residues.

This clone was counted between two and nine times. This chain uses TRBV6-2 or TRBV6-3 with TRBJ2-1; TRBD1 aligns across 7 bases. The CDR3 covers 20 residues. Germline assignment: CDR1 MNHEY and CDR2 SVGEGT. The ends lost 4 bases at V and 1 base at J; junction bases unmatched: 19. The CDR3 DNA sequence: TGTGCCAGCAGTTCTATCCCACCCGGCACAGGGGTTGGGTCCTACAATGAGCAGTTCTTC. Protein sequence: CASSSIPPGTGVGSYNEQFF.

The CDR3 loop is CASSYTPDRFNSPLHF. In DNA, the CDR3 is TGTGCCAGCAGTTACACCCCGGACAGGTTTAATTCACCCCTCCACTTT. The chain recombines TRBV6-5 with TRBJ1-6, with 7 bases matching TRBD1. Germline V gene data show CDR1 as MNHEY and CDR2 as SVGAGI. After removal of 2 bases from V and 6 bases from J, the junction contained 7 bases not matched to a gene. The CDR3 contains 16 residues.

The rearrangement joins TRBV9 to TRBJ2-3, with TRBD1 matching 10 bases. This CDR3 has 15 residues. With V trimmed by 3 bases and J by 4 bases, 5 bases remained unmatched. Per germline, CDR1 SGDLS and CDR2 YYNGEE. This chain's CDR3 is CASSAAGQGPDTQYF. Written as DNA, the CDR3 is TGTGCCAGCAGCGCCGCGGGACAGGGGCCAGATACGCAGTATTTT.

This rearrangement joins TRBV4-1 to TRBJ2-3, with D maybe TRBD2 (6 bases). Looked up from germline, CDR1 is MGHRA and CDR2 is YSYEKL. V was clipped by 8 bases and J by 0 bases, with 15 bases between them. The CDR3 is made up of 15 amino acids. The CDR3 DNA reads as TGCGCCAGCCGAGGGTTAGGGAGGAGCACAGATACGCAGTATTTT. Its translation is CASRGLGRSTDTQYF.

J is TRBJ2-2 and V is TRBV12-5; possibly TRBD2 for D (5 bases). The CDR3 covers 20 residues. V lost 2 bases, J lost 0 bases, and 22 bases lay in between. CDR1 is LGHNT and CDR2 is FRNRAP in the germline V gene. CDR3 amino acids: CASGLSGRGLLNSNTGELFF. For the CDR3, the DNA is TGTGCTAGTGGTTTGTCTGGGAGAGGGTTATTGAATTCGAACACCGGGGAGCTGTTTTTT.

A few counts support this clone. At one boundary the junction diverges from the germline segment, which might be a read error. The chain couples TRBV6-2 or TRBV6-3 to TRBJ2-7, with D possibly matching TRBD1 (5 bases). There are 17 residues in the CDR3. Looked up from germline, CDR1 is MNHEY and CDR2 is SVGEGT. CDR3 sequence (DNA): TGTGCCAGCAGTTACGCCTTAGGGGATCCGCCCTCCGACGAGCAGTACTTC. Protein product: CASSYALGDPPSDEQYF.

This clone came up once. This chain links TRBV15 with TRBJ2-2; D is undetermined. This CDR3 spans 14 amino acids. The V end lost 0 bases, the J end lost 3 bases, and 5 bases lay between the germline ends. Germline V gene lookup returns CDR1 LNHNV and CDR2 YYDKDF (reference sequence). CDR3 loop: CATSREADTGELFF. CDR3 coding DNA: TGTGCCACCAGCAGAGAGGCAGACACCGGGGAGCTGTTTTTT.

This sequence joins TRBV2 and TRBJ2-7; D uncertain. CDR1 is SNHLY and CDR2 is FYNNEI in the germline V gene. Deletions cut 3 bases from V and 4 bases from J, with 4 bases between. The length of the CDR3 is 11 residues. The CDR3 here is CASSDMYEQYF. CDR3 in DNA: TGTGCCAGCAGTGATATGTACGAGCAGTACTTC.

V is TRBV6-6 and J is TRBJ1-6, with D possibly TRBD1 on 6 matching bases. V gave up 2 bases and J gave up 8 bases, with 16 bases separating them. This CDR3 has 16 residues. CDR1 and CDR2 (germline): MNHNY, SVGAGI (reference sequence). CDR3 loop: CASSYPSRGLDSPLHF. The CDR3 DNA reads TGTGCCAGCAGTTACCCCAGCAGGGGCCTCGATTCACCCCTCCACTTT.

The CDR3 DNA reads as TGTGCCAGCAGCACAGGGCGAGGTGAAGCTTTCTTT. Protein: CASSTGRGEAFF. The chain uses TRBV7-2 and TRBJ1-1; TRBD1 might be the D (6 bases). V lost 5 bases to trimming and J lost 7 bases, with 11 bases between them. Germline V gene lookup returns CDR1 SGHTA and CDR2 FQGNSA. The CDR3 loop spans 12 amino acids.

The chain joins TRBV6-5 to TRBJ1-6; TRBD1 matches at 9 bases. After removal of 5 bases from V and 10 bases from J, the junction contained 6 bases not matched to a gene. CDR1 is MNHEY and CDR2 is SVGAGI in the germline V gene. This CDR3 region has 14 residues. This chain's CDR3 is CASSRQGDGSPLHF. The CDR3 region has the DNA TGTGCCAGCAGTCGACAGGGGGACGGCTCACCCCTCCACTTT.

The rearrangement uses TRBV19 and TRBJ1-3; D call uncertain. The V end lost 7 bases, the J end lost 4 bases, and 8 bases lay between the germline ends. The germline CDR1 and CDR2 sequences are LNHDA and SQIVND (reference sequence). The CDR3 is 12 residues long. CDR3 DNA: TGTGCCAGTACCGGGATGGGAAACACCATATATTTT. Its translation: CASTGMGNTIYF.

CDR3 bases: TGTGCCAGCAGCTCCCAGGCCGCTAACTATGGCTACACCTTC. The encoded protein is CASSSQAANYGYTF. The V call is TRBV5-4, the J call TRBJ1-2; the D is unclear. Germline assignment: CDR1 SGHNT and CDR2 YYREEE (reference sequence). The CDR3 sequence is 14 residues long. Trimming shortened V by 3 bases and J by 0 bases, and 9 bases separated the two germline ends.